This TCR beta chain derives from a study of T cells in Graves' hyperthyroidism and ophthalmopathy. Trimming removed 2 bases at V and 5 bases at J, with 15 bases between. This CDR3 region has 15 residues. TCR beta CDR3 region amplification was performed from RNA transcripts. Using the HTBI primer set, a first-round RT-PCR was run on the TCR CDR3. A single record per CDR3 protein comes from TCRdb applying MiXCR to the multiplex PCR reads. The sample shows about 570,000 distinct CDR3 sequences, under 60% of them seen only once. This clonotype has ten or more counts. The rearrangement uses TRBV12-3 or TRBV12-4 and TRBJ1-1; D is uncertain. This receptor was obtained from an adult woman with Graves' disease, either hyperthyroidism or ophthalmopathy (not recorded which). Sequences were obtained from peripheral blood or thyroid tissue (not recorded which). The CDR3 region is CASSLYALDGTEAFF. The CDR3 nucleotides are TGTGCCAGCAGTTTATACGCCCTAGACGGAACTGAAGCTTTCTTT.